The 23 T cell receptor beta chains below were found in one sample sequenced in a study of human T cells and chemical hapten exposure. Time point specified: patch test 3, about 24 weeks after DPC sensitization. This sample's treatment: therapeutic diphenylcyclopropenone sensitization with weekly scalp DPC. TCRdb passed the RACE reads through MiXCR, listing each CDR3 protein once. The sample lists around 150,000 distinct CDR3 sequences; roughly 25% were seen once. The specimen was whole blood, collected in connection with sensitization to the hapten diphenylcyclopropenone (DPC). Receptors were obtained from a woman younger than 35 with alopecia areata. Some clones in this sample may be carry-over from other donors' samples.

There are a few counts of this clonotype. The V and J genes are TRBV3-1 and TRBJ2-1; 8 bases align to TRBD2. This CDR3 has 13 residues. Trimming took 5 bases from V and 7 from J; bases not matched to a gene: 4. Germline CDR1 and CDR2: LGHDT and YNNKEL (reference sequence). CDR3 nucleotides: TGTGCCAGCAGCTTACCGGGGGGGAATGAGCAGTTCTTC. Protein: CASSLPGGNEQFF.

Turning to this clonotype: A read error is possible here, since a much larger clone lies one base away. This likely comes from a read error, as the CDR3 has no conserved phenylalanine or tryptophan at its end. The chain links TRBV2 to TRBJ2-7; D may be TRBD1 (6 bases). Trimming stripped 5 bases from V and 5 bases from J, with 19 bases between. Germline V CDR1 and CDR2: SNHLY, FYNNEI. This CDR3 region has 15 residues. The CDR3 is CASSRRGTLDHEQYS. The CDR3 DNA reads TGTGCCAGCAGTCGAAGGGGGACATTAGACCACGAGCAGTACTCC.

The chain combines TRBV5-8 with TRBJ2-7, with D possibly called TRBD1 or TRBD2 (5 bases each). V was cut by 9 bases and J by 2 bases, with 12 bases left in between. The CDR3 spans 12 residues. Germline loops: CDR1 SGHTS, CDR2 YDEGEE. CDR3 DNA sequence: TGTGCCATCAGGGCGGGCCCCTACGAGCAGTACTTC. It specifies CAIRAGPYEQYF. The complete variable domain, with remaining parts taken from reference TRBV5-8 and TRBJ2-7, reads EAGVTQSPTHLIKTRGQQATLRCSPISGHTSVYWYQQALGLGLQFLLWYDEGEERNRGNFPPRFSGRQFPNYSSELNVNALELEDSALYLCAIRAGPYEQYFGPGTRLTVT.

J is TRBJ2-5 and V is TRBV4-1, with 11 positions matching TRBD2. After removal of 6 bases from V and 4 bases from J, the junction contained 4 bases not matched to a gene. The CDR3 is 14 residues long. Per germline, CDR1 MGHRA and CDR2 YSYEKL. The CDR3 bases are TGCGCCAGCAGTCTACTAGCGGGGGTAGAGACCCAGTACTTC. Translating gives CASSLLAGVETQYF.

This clonotype was observed a handful of times. V gene TRBV29-1 combines with J gene TRBJ2-7; D may be TRBD2 (6 bases). Trimming pared 5 bases from V and 2 bases from J, leaving 16 bases between. CDR3 length: 14 amino acids. Looked up from germline, CDR1 is SQVTM and CDR2 is ANQGSEA. The CDR3 spells CSVSIGGTAYEQYF. The CDR3 DNA is TGCAGCGTTAGTATCGGAGGGACGGCCTACGAGCAGTACTTC.

This chain uses TRBV4-1 with TRBJ2-1; 10 bases are a match to TRBD2. The CDR3 spans 18 residues. The junction had 13 bases not matched to a gene; V was cut back by 1 base and J by 7 bases. Germline V gives CDR1 MGHRA, CDR2 YSYEKL. The CDR3 spells CASSQVLSSGGAANEQFF. The CDR3 DNA is TGCGCCAGCAGCCAAGTACTATCGAGCGGGGGGGCCGCGAATGAGCAGTTCTTC.

The genes are TRBV20-1 and TRBJ1-5; tentative D call: TRBD1 (5 bases). This CDR3 region has 13 residues. Trimming left V 5 bases short and J 11 bases short, with 19 bases between. The germline V gene encodes CDR1 DFQATT and CDR2 SNEGSKA (reference sequence). The CDR3 bases are TGCAGTGCTTACGGGACCCCCGGTGAGGCCCAGCATTTT. It codes for CSAYGTPGEAQHF.

The table lists this clonotype with a few counts. The chain has TRBV9 and TRBJ1-6; 7 bases match TRBD1. V trimming: 2 bases; J trimming: 4 bases; junction bases outside the gene matches: 0. The germline CDR1 and CDR2 sequences are SGDLS and YYNGEE. The CDR3 contains 14 residues. The CDR3 loop reads CASSVGQYNSPLHF. Written as DNA, the CDR3 is TGTGCCAGCAGCGTGGGACAGTATAATTCACCCCTCCACTTT.

A few counts support this clonotype. The chain uses TRBV7-8 and TRBJ1-2, with TRBD1 matching over 8 bases. In germline, CDR1 is SGHVS, CDR2 FQNEAQ. Trimming removed 3 bases from V and 4 bases from J; junction bases left unmatched: 7. CDR3 length: 15 amino acids. The CDR3 is CASSFLRTGGYGYTF. In DNA, the CDR3 is TGTGCCAGCAGCTTTCTAAGAACAGGGGGCTATGGCTACACCTTC.

This clonotype showed up just a few times. This sequence joins TRBV5-5 and TRBJ2-6; the D call may be TRBD1 or TRBD2 (5 bases each). Looked up from germline, CDR1 is SGHKS and CDR2 is YYEKEE (reference sequence). Trimming left V 5 bases short and J 1 base short, with 13 bases between. The CDR3 contains 16 residues. CDR3 nucleotides: TGTGCCAGCAGTCGGAGGCAGGGATCTGGGGCCAACGTCCTGACTTTC. Amino acids: CASSRRQGSGANVLTF.

The table lists this clonotype with a few counts. The chain recombines TRBV7-2 with TRBJ2-7; no reliable D call. Germline V gene data show CDR1 as SGHTA and CDR2 as FQGNSA. There are 14 residues in the CDR3. The V end was cut by 6 bases, the J end by 1 base, with 13 bases between. CDR3 DNA: TGTGCCAGCAGAACGTACTCCGGTTCCTACGAGCAGTACTTC. It specifies CASRTYSGSYEQYF.

This sequence joins TRBV7-2 and TRBJ2-7; the match to TRBD2 covers 10 bases. The CDR3 totals 14 residues. V was pared by 5 bases and J by 8 bases, with 9 bases of the junction left unmatched. In germline, CDR1 is SGHTA, CDR2 FQGNSA. The CDR3 bases are TGTGCCAGCAGCGCCCGGACTAGCGGCCTCAAGCAGTACTTC. It yields the protein CASSARTSGLKQYF.

The sample holds many counts of this clonotype. The rearrangement joins TRBV7-2 to TRBJ2-2; D remains unclear. This CDR3 is built from 13 residues. V gave up 4 bases and J gave up 6 bases, with 9 bases separating them. Germline V gene sequence: CDR1 SGHTA, CDR2 FQGNSA. The CDR3 DNA sequence: TGTGCCAGCAGCTACTTTACGGCCGGGGAGCTGTTTTTT. It encodes CASSYFTAGELFF.

This clonotype has more than one count but fewer than ten. This chain connects TRBV3-1 to TRBJ1-6; D uncertain. Trimming pared 0 bases from V and 14 bases from J, leaving 5 bases between. Germline CDR1 and CDR2: LGHDT and YNNKEL (reference sequence). This CDR3 is built from 11 residues. The CDR3, as DNA: TGTGCCAGCAGCCAAGATATCTCCCTCCACTTT. Its protein product is CASSQDISLHF.

This clonotype was observed a few times. This chain joins TRBV4-3 and TRBJ2-7; D possibly corresponds to TRBD1 (6 bases). The CDR3 spans 13 residues. Germline V gene lookup returns CDR1 LGHNA and CDR2 YSLEER. Trimming cost V 5 bases and J 5 bases, with 13 bases left between them. The CDR3 reads CASSKGHPDEQYF. CDR3 in DNA: TGCGCCAGCAGCAAGGGACATCCCGACGAGCAGTACTTC.

V is TRBV20-1 and J is TRBJ1-6, with D uncertain. Trimming shortened V by 4 bases and J by 6 bases, and 4 bases separated the two germline ends. The CDR3 length is 11 residues. Germline V lookup: CDR1 DFQATT, CDR2 SNEGSKA (reference sequence). This CDR3 is CSAISNSPLHF. The CDR3 DNA reads as TGCAGTGCTATCAGTAATTCACCCCTCCACTTT.

This clonotype has more than one count but fewer than ten. The V and J genes are TRBV9 and TRBJ2-7, with TRBD2 matching over 9 bases. The CDR3 is 14 residues long. Germline CDR1 is SGDLS and CDR2 is YYNGEE. V was pared by 4 bases and J by 6 bases, with 8 bases of the junction left unmatched. As DNA, the CDR3 is TGTGCCAGCAGCCCTAGCGGGGCGGGGGTCGAGCAGTACTTC. It translates to CASSPSGAGVEQYF.

The chain is built from TRBV6-2 or TRBV6-3 and TRBJ1-2; a possible D gene is TRBD1 (5 bases). Germline-derived CDR1 and CDR2 are MNHEY and SVGEGT. V was pared by 5 bases and J by 8 bases, with 12 bases between. The CDR3 loop spans 12 amino acids. CDR3 loop: CASSTRTKGYTF. The CDR3 coding sequence is TGTGCCAGCAGTACCAGGACAAAGGGCTACACCTTC.

This chain uses TRBV5-1 with TRBJ1-1, with D possibly TRBD1 on 5 matching bases. CDR3 length: 14 amino acids. With 3 bases removed from V and 0 bases from J, the gap between germline ends came to 9 bases. Germline values: CDR1 SGHRS, CDR2 YFSETQ. The DNA for the CDR3 is TGCGCCAGCAGCTGGGGACTGATGAACACTGAAGCTTTCTTT. Translated, it gives CASSWGLMNTEAFF.

V is TRBV12-3 or TRBV12-4 and J is TRBJ1-1; D gene uncertain. The CDR3 runs to 13 residues. The V end was cut by 5 bases, the J end by 4 bases, with 11 bases between. As DNA, the CDR3 is TGTGCCAGCAGTCCTACTTGGGGCACTGAAGCTTTCTTT. It is translated as CASSPTWGTEAFF.

This clonotype has more than one count but fewer than ten. The chain is built from TRBV11-2 and TRBJ2-7; 7 nucleotides align to TRBD1. Germline CDR1 SGHAT, CDR2 FQNNGV. This CDR3 region has 14 residues. J lost 3 bases, V lost 6 bases, and 8 bases had no gene match. CDR3 sequence: CASSAGTEIYEQYF. The CDR3 DNA sequence: TGTGCCAGCAGTGCCGGGACAGAGATCTACGAGCAGTACTTC.

This clonotype occurred a few times. V and J are TRBV12-3 or TRBV12-4 and TRBJ1-1, with unresolved D. This CDR3 spans 14 amino acids. Trimming took 3 bases from V and 6 from J, leaving 14 bases between them. Here the CDR3 reads CASSLGNHGAEAFF. In nucleotides, the CDR3 is TGTGCCAGCAGTTTGGGCAACCACGGCGCTGAAGCTTTCTTT.

V is TRBV7-3 and J is TRBJ2-5; TRBD2 matches 12 bases. The V segment lost 5 bases and the J segment 4 bases; nucleotides outside the gene matches: 8. The CDR3 is 16 amino acids. Looked up from germline, CDR1 is SGHTA and CDR2 is FQGTGA. In DNA form, the CDR3 reads TGTGCCAGCAGCACGGGGCTAGCGGGGGGGCGAGAGACCCAGTACTTC. It yields the protein CASSTGLAGGRETQYF.